This T cell receptor (beta chain) was sequenced during a study of CD8+ T cells in alopecia areata. Study-wide findings and caveats: Besides other cells, scalp samples also yield sequences of resident alphabeta T cells from normal skin. Elevated clonality characterized lesional scalp relative to normal scalp, particularly in alopecia totalis/universalis. Within the top 100, expanded CD8+ clones significantly decreased with tofacitinib, as did scalp clonality. Many expanded lesional clones persisted in scalp and blood during tofacitinib.

As for this clone: The target antigen is unknown.

As the sequencing template, cDNA was produced by extracting RNA and reverse transcribing it. The method was immunoSEQ multiplex PCR; TCRdb's version includes in-frame clones alone and lacks a portion of them. There are approximately 150,000 clones in the sample; around 60% occur only once, and approximately 15% lies in the top ten. V dropped 5 bases and J dropped 4 bases, with 19 bases sitting between them. The CDR3 has 16 amino acids. Germline V gene data show CDR1 as SGDLS and CDR2 as YYNGEE. Sample treatment: oral pan-JAK inhibitor, 5-10 mg twice daily. The source was CD4+ T cells sorted from blood, collected at week 24, from a patient treated with tofacitinib. The rearrangement links TRBV9 to TRBJ1-3, with D hard to call. The clonotype originates from a human donor with alopecia areata. CDR3: CASSALMMGTGNTIYF. The CDR3 DNA reads TGTGCCAGCAGTGCCCTGATGATGGGAACAGGAAACACCATATATTTT.